Each of the 7 T cell receptor beta chains below was sequenced from the same sample in a study of blood T cell repertoires in COVID-19. Libraries were prepared by immunoSEQ multiplex PCR; TCRdb keeps only in-frame clonotypes and omits some of them. The repertoire includes hundreds of thousands of clones, under 90% of them detected once, and around 10% sits in the top ten. The sequenced sample was peripheral blood. Receptor source: a woman aged 25 to 39 with COVID-19, enrolled during active disease.

V gene TRBV3-1 (or the pseudogene TRBV3-2) combines with J gene TRBJ2-2, with TRBD1 identical over 11 bases. V shed 0 bases and J 4 bases; nucleotides not matched to a gene: 4. The CDR3 covers 17 residues. The germline V gene encodes CDR1 LGHDT and CDR2 YNNKEL (reference sequence). The CDR3 DNA is TGTGCCAGCAGCCAAGATCGGACAGGGGGCGCCACCGGGGAGCTGTTTTTT. Residues: CASSQDRTGGATGELFF.

The chain carries TRBV6-6 and TRBJ2-3; D is perhaps TRBD1 (6 bases). This CDR3 has 11 residues. CDR1 is MNHNY and CDR2 is SVGAGI in the germline V gene (reference sequence). Trimming took 3 bases from V and 15 from J, leaving 13 bases between them. CDR3 in DNA: TGTGCCAGCAGTTATCAGGGGACAACCTATTTT. Translation gives CASSYQGTTYF.

This sequence joins TRBV1 and TRBJ2-7; the table names TRBD2, a call not compared with the DNA. TRBV1 is a recognized pseudogene. The CDR3 has 14 amino acids. The CDR3 bases are TGCACCAGTACTTGGGGGGGGGCCCTCTACGAGCAGTACTTC. Residues: CTSTWGGALYEQYF.

The chain uses TRBV3-1 (or the pseudogene TRBV3-2) and TRBJ2-1; the D gene is possibly TRBD2 (6 bases). V shed 1 base and J shed 7 bases, with 14 bases lying between them. CDR1 is LGHDT, CDR2 YNNKEL, per germline (reference sequence). The CDR3 runs 15 residues. CDR3 nucleotide sequence: TGTGCCAGCAGCCAAGTCGGCGGGGCTGGTAATGAGCAGTTCTTC. Amino acid sequence: CASSQVGGAGNEQFF.

V is TRBV28 and J is TRBJ1-3; D ambiguous. The V gene's germline CDR1 is MDHEN and CDR2 SYDVKM. The CDR3 consists of 14 residues. Trimming cost V 5 bases and J 7 bases, with 15 bases left between them. The CDR3 loop is CASSGEGFVNTIYF. The CDR3 DNA reads as TGTGCCAGCAGTGGAGAGGGTTTTGTCAACACCATATATTTT.

The chain links TRBV12-3 or TRBV12-4 to TRBJ1-2, with D maybe TRBD1 (5 bases). The V end lost 8 bases, the J end lost 8 bases, and 18 bases lay between the germline ends. This CDR3 is 13 amino acids long. The CDR3 loop is CASLYGGSEGYTF. The DNA for the CDR3 is TGTGCCAGCCTATATGGGGGGTCGGAAGGCTACACCTTC.

The rearrangement uses TRBV2 and TRBJ1-1; D is perhaps TRBD1 (6 bases). Trimming cost V 1 base and J 4 bases, with 16 bases left between them. The CDR3 is made up of 16 amino acids. CDR1 SNHLY and CDR2 FYNNEI come from the germline V gene. This CDR3 is CASSEGLGAQSTEAFF. CDR3 sequence (DNA): TGTGCCAGCAGTGAAGGTTTGGGGGCTCAGAGCACTGAAGCTTTCTTT. Supplemented by reference TRBV2 and TRBJ1-1, the full variable domain reads EPEVTQTPSHQVTQMGQEVILRCVPISNHLYFYWYRQILGQKVEFLVSFYNNEISEKSEIFDDQFSVERPDGSNFTLKIRSTKLEDSAMYFCASSEGLGAQSTEAFFGQGTRLTVV.